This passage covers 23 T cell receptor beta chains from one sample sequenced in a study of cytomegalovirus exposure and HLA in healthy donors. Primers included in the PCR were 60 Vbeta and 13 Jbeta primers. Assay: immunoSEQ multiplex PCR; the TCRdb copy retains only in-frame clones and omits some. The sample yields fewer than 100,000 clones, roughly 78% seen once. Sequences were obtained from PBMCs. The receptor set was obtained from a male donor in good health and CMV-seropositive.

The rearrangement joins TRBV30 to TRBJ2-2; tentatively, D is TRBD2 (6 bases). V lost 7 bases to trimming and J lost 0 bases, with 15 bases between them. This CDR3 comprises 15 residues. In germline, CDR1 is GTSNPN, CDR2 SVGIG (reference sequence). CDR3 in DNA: TGTGCCTCCCGACGGGCGGGGCCGAACACCGGGGAGCTGTTTTTT. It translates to CASRRAGPNTGELFF.

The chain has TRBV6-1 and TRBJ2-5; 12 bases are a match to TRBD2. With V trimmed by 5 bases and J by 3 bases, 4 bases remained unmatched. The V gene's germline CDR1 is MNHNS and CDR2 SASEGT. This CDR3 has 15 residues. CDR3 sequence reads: CASSSGLAGKETQYF. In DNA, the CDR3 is TGTGCCAGCAGTTCCGGACTAGCGGGGAAAGAGACCCAGTACTTC.

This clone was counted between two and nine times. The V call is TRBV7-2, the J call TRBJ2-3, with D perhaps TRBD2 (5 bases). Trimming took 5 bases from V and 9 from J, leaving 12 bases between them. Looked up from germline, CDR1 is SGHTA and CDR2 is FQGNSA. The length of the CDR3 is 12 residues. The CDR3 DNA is TGTGCCAGCAGCACCTGGGAGCGGACGCAGTATTTT. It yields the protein CASSTWERTQYF.

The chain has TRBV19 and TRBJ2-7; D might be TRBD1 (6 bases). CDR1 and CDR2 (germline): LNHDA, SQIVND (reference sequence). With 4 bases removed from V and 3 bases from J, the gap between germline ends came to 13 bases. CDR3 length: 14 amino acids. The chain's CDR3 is CASSTGTPDYEQYF. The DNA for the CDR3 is TGTGCCAGTAGTACTGGGACACCAGACTACGAGCAGTACTTC.

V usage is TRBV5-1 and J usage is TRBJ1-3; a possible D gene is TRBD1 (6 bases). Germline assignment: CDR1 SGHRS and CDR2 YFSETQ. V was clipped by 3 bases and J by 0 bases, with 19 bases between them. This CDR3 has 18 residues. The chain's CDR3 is CASSYQSGTPSSGNTIYF. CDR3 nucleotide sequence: TGCGCCAGCAGCTACCAATCCGGGACACCGAGCTCTGGAAACACCATATATTTT.

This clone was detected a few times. As DNA, the CDR3 is TGTGCCAGCAGCTCGGACAGGGCCCAGCATTTT. It translates to CASSSDRAQHF. The V gene is TRBV28, the J gene TRBJ1-5; 8 positions agree with TRBD1. The ends lost 6 bases at V and 11 bases at J; junction bases unmatched: 3. Germline V gives CDR1 MDHEN, CDR2 SYDVKM. The CDR3 has 11 residues.

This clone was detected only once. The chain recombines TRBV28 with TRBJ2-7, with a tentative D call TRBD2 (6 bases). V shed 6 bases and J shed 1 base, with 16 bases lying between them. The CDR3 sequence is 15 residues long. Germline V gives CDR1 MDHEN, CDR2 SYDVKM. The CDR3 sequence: CASRAQRVASYEQYF. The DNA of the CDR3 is TGTGCCAGCAGGGCCCAGCGGGTGGCGTCCTACGAGCAGTACTTC.

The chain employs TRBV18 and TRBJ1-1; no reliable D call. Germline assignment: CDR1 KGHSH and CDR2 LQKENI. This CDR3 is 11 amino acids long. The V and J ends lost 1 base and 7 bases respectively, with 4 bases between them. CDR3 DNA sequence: TGTGCCAGCTCACCACTACTTGAAGCTTTCTTT. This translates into CASSPLLEAFF.

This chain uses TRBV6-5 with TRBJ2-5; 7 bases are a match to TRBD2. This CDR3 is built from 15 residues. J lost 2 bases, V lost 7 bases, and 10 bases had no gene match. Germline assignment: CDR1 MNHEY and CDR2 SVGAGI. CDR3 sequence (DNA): TGTGCCAGCAATTATTTCGGGGGGTGGCAAGAGACCCAGTACTTC. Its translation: CASNYFGGWQETQYF.

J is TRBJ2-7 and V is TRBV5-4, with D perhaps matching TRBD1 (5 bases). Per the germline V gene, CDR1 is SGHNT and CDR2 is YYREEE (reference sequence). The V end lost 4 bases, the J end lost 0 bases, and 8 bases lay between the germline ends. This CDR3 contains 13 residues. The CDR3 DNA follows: TGTGCCAGCAGCCAAAGGGGCTCCTACGAGCAGTACTTC. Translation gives CASSQRGSYEQYF.

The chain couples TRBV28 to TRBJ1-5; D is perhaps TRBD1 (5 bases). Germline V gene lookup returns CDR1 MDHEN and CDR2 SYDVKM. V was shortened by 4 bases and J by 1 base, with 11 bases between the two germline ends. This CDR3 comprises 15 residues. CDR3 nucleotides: TGTGCCAGCAGTTGGGGCGCGGCGAGCAATCAGCCCCAGCATTTT. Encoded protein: CASSWGAASNQPQHF.

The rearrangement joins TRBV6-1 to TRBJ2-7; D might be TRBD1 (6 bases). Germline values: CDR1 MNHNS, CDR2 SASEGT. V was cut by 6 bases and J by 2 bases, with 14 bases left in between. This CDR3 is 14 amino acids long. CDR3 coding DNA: TGTGCCAGCAGGACCCAACAGGGTCCCTACGAGCAGTACTTC. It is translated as CASRTQQGPYEQYF.

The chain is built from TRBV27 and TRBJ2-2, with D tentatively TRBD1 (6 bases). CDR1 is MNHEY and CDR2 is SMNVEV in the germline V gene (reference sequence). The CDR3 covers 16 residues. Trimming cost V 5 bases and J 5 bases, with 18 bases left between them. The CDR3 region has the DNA TGTGCCAGCAGTCTAATCATCCCTACAGGGACCGGGGAGCTGTTTTTT. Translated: CASSLIIPTGTGELFF.

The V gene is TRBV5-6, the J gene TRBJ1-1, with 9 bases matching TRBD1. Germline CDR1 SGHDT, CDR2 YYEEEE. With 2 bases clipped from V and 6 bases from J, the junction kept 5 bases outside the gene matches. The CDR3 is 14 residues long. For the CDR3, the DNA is TGTGCCAGCAGCTTCCCAACAGGGGGCCCTGAAGCTTTCTTT. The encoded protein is CASSFPTGGPEAFF. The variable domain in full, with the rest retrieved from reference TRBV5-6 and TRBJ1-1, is DAGVTQSPTHLIKTRGQQVTLRCSPKSGHDTVSWYQQALGQGPQFIFQYYEEEERQRGNFPDRFSGHQFPNYSSELNVNALLLGDSALYLCASSFPTGGPEAFFGQGTRLTVV.

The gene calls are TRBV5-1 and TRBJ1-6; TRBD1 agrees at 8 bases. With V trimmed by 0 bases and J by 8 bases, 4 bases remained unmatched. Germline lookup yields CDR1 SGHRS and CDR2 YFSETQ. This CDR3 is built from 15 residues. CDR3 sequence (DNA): TGCGCCAGCAGCTTGGGAACAGGGGGGGATTCACCCCTCCACTTT. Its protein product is CASSLGTGGDSPLHF.

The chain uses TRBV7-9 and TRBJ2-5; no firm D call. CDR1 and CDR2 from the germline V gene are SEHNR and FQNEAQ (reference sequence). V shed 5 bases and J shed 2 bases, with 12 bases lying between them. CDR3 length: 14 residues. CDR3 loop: CASSNRRRQETQYF. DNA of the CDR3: TGTGCCAGCAGCAATAGACGGAGACAAGAGACCCAGTACTTC.

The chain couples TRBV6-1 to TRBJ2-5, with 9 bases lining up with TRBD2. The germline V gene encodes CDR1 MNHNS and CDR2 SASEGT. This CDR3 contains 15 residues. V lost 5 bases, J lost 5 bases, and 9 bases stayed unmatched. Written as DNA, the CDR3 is TGTGCCAGCAGTCCCTTAGCGGGGGCGGGGGAGACCCAGTACTTC. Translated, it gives CASSPLAGAGETQYF.

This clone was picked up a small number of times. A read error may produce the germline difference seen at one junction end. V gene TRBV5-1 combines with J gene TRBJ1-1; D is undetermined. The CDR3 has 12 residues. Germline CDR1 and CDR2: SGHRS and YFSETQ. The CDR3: CASRLVETEAFF. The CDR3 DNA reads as TGCGCCAGCCGCTTGGTTGAGACTGAAGCTTTCTTT. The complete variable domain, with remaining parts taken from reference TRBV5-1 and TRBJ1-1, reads KAGVTQTPRYLIKTRGQQVTLSCSPISGHRSVSWYQQTPGQGLQFLFEYFSETQRNKGNFPGRFSGRQFSNSRSEMNVSTLELGDSALYLCASRLVETEAFFGQGTRLTVV.

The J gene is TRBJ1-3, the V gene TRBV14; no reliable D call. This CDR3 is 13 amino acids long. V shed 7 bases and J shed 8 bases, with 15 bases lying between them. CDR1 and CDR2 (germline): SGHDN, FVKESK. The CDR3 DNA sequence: TGTGCCAGCACCAAAATAATGGGAGACACCATATATTTT. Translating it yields CASTKIMGDTIYF. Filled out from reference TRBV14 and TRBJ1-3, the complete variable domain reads EAGVTQFPSHSVIEKGQTVTLRCDPISGHDNLYWYRRVMGKEIKFLLHFVKESKQDESGMPNNRFLAERTGGTYSTLKVQPAELEDSGVYFCASTKIMGDTIYFGEGSWLTVV.

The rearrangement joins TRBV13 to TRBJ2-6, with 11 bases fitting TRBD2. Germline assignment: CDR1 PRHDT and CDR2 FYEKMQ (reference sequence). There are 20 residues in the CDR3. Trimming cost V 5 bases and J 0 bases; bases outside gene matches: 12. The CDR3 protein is CASSPTSGVEGDSGANVLTF. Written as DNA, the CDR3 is TGTGCCAGCAGCCCGACTAGCGGGGTAGAAGGAGACTCTGGGGCCAACGTCCTGACTTTC.

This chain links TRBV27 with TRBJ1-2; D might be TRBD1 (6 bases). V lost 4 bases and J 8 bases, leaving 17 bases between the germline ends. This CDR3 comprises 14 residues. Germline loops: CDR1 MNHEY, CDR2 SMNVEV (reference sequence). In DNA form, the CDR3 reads TGTGCCAGCAGTTCCAACAGGGTTGGAGTGGGCTACACCTTC. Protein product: CASSSNRVGVGYTF.

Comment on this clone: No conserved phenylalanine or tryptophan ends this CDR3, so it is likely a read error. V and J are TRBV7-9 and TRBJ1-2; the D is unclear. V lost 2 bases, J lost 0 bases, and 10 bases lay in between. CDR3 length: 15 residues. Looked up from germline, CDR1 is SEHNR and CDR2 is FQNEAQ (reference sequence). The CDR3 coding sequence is TGTGCCAGCAGCTTAAGTGTCGGCGCTAACTATGGCTACACCGTC. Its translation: CASSLSVGANYGYTV.

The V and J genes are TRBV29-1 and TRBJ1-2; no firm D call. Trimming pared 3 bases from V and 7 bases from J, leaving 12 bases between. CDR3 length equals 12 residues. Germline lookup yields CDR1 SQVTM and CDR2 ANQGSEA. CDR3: CSVDGGSGGYTF. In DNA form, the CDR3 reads TGCAGCGTTGACGGCGGGTCAGGTGGCTACACCTTC.